The next 13 T cell receptor beta chains were all read from a single sample in a study of long-term antiretroviral therapy in people with HIV. Runs used v3.0 of the immunoSEQ assay and were done at survey level. Repertoires were generated with immunoSEQ multiplex PCR, while TCRdb's copy carries only in-frame clones and drops some. The repertoire holds more than 15,000 clones, with 70% to 90% as singletons. Sequenced material: unsorted PBMCs, taken 0.7 years before starting antiretroviral therapy. These receptor sequences come from a man in his fifties or sixties with HIV.

This chain links TRBV29-1 with TRBJ1-1, with D possibly being TRBD1 (5 bases). V gave up 3 bases and J gave up 4 bases, with 12 bases separating them. Germline V lookup: CDR1 SQVTM, CDR2 ANQGSEA. The CDR3 totals 13 residues. In DNA form, the CDR3 reads TGCAGCGTTGATCGGGGGGGGAGCACTGAAGCTTTCTTT. Its protein product is CSVDRGGSTEAFF.

The chain has TRBV10-3 and TRBJ1-2, with 11 bases aligning to TRBD1. The CDR3 is 15 residues long. The V gene end was trimmed by 0 bases and the J gene end by 6 bases; junction bases not matched to a gene: 3. Looked up from germline, CDR1 is ENHRY and CDR2 is SYGVKD. The CDR3 nucleotides read TGTGCCATCAGTGAGTCGAGGACAGGGGGCGATGGCTACACCTTC. This translates into CAISESRTGGDGYTF.

The chain couples TRBV14 to TRBJ1-3; TRBD1 matches at 9 bases. The CDR3 contains 16 residues. CDR1 and CDR2 from the germline V gene are SGHDN and FVKESK. Germline trimming cut 4 bases from V and 4 bases from J; bases unmatched to any gene: 8. DNA for the CDR3: TGTGCCAGCAGCCTCCGACAGGGGGATTCCGGAAACACCATATATTTT. It yields the protein CASSLRQGDSGNTIYF.

The chain carries TRBV9 and TRBJ2-2, with D perhaps matching TRBD2 (5 bases). Germline CDR1 reads SGDLS; CDR2 reads YYNGEE. The ends were cut back, 0 bases at V and 1 base at J, with 7 bases in the middle. This CDR3 region has 15 residues. The CDR3 protein is CASSVGGLNTGELFF. The CDR3 nucleotides are TGTGCCAGCAGCGTAGGCGGGCTGAACACCGGGGAGCTGTTTTTT.

The chain joins TRBV30 to TRBJ1-3; maybe TRBD1 (5 bases). In germline, CDR1 is GTSNPN, CDR2 SVGIG (reference sequence). The CDR3 extends over 13 amino acids. Trimming removed 8 bases at V and 1 base at J, with 12 bases between. Written as DNA, the CDR3 is TGTGCCGCGACAGTTATTTCTGGAAACACCATATATTTT. Protein: CAATVISGNTIYF.

The V and J genes are TRBV29-1 and TRBJ2-7; 7 bases align to TRBD1. CDR3 length: 12 amino acids. Germline V gene lookup returns CDR1 SQVTM and CDR2 ANQGSEA. V lost 4 bases and J lost 5; bases outside the gene matches: 5. CDR3 protein: CSVARGYNEQYF. The CDR3 bases are TGCAGCGTTGCCAGGGGGTATAACGAGCAGTACTTC.

CDR3 region: CASSLTSLAGLYF. CDR3 sequence (DNA): TGTGCCAGCAGCTTAACTAGCCTAGCGGGACTGTACTTC. The chain carries TRBV7-2 and TRBJ2-5; TRBD2 aligns across 9 bases. This CDR3 has 13 amino acids. V shed 2 bases, J shed 13 bases, and the junction held 8 bases outside the gene matches. Germline V CDR1 and CDR2: SGHTA, FQGNSA. Full variable domain (outside the CDR3, taken from reference TRBV7-2 and TRBJ2-5): GAGVSQSPSNKVTEKGKDVELRCDPISGHTALYWYRQSLGQGLEFLIYFQGNSAPDKSGLPSDRFSAERTGGSVSTLTIQRTQQEDSAVYLCASSLTSLAGLYFGPGTRLLVL.

This chain uses TRBV5-8 with TRBJ1-2; D might be TRBD1 (5 bases). Trimming took off 4 bases at V and 9 bases at J, with 19 bases between the two ends. The CDR3 runs to 14 residues. Germline values: CDR1 SGHTS, CDR2 YDEGEE. DNA of the CDR3: TGTGCCAGCAGCCCGCGGGACGGCGCTTTTAGCTACACCTTC. It encodes CASSPRDGAFSYTF.

This chain uses TRBV7-2 with TRBJ1-4, with TRBD1 matching 10 bases. CDR3 length: 18 amino acids. The germline V gene has CDR1 SGHTA and CDR2 FQGNSA. Trimming cost V 5 bases and J 7 bases; bases outside gene matches: 16. CDR3 sequence: CASSRGYGQGVPSEKLFF. The CDR3 DNA reads TGTGCCAGCAGCCGAGGGTACGGACAGGGGGTTCCTAGTGAAAAACTGTTTTTT.

The V and J genes are TRBV5-4 and TRBJ2-3; TRBD2 matches at 8 bases. In germline, CDR1 is SGHNT, CDR2 YYREEE (reference sequence). CDR3 length equals 15 residues. With 2 bases clipped from V and 6 bases from J, the junction kept 8 bases outside the gene matches. For the CDR3, the DNA is TGTGCCAGCAGCTTACCCGGGACTAGACGGGATACGCAGTATTTT. Its protein product is CASSLPGTRRDTQYF.

This clone was seen only once. The chain employs TRBV11-3 and TRBJ2-1, with D possibly being TRBD2 (6 bases). CDR1 is SGHNT and CDR2 is YENEEA in the germline V gene. V dropped 5 bases and J dropped 6 bases, with 11 bases sitting between them. The CDR3 totals 13 residues. The CDR3 coding sequence is TGTGCCAGCAGCCGACTAGTGGGCAATGAGCAGTTCTTC. Its protein is CASSRLVGNEQFF. Full variable domain (missing parts from reference TRBV11-3 and TRBJ2-1): EAGVVQSPRYKIIEKKQPVAFWCNPISGHNTLYWYLQNLGQGPELLIRYENEEAVDDSQLPKDRFSAERLKGVDSTLKIQPAELGDSAVYLCASSRLVGNEQFFGPGTRLTVL.

This chain uses TRBV13 with TRBJ1-1; D is perhaps TRBD1 (5 bases). This CDR3 region has 11 residues. CDR1 and CDR2 (germline): PRHDT, FYEKMQ (reference sequence). V lost 5 bases, J lost 11 bases, and 12 bases lay in between. CDR3 in DNA: TGTGCCAGCAGCCAGTCAGGGTCGGCTTTCTTT. The encoded protein is CASSQSGSAFF.

The genes are TRBV7-9 and TRBJ2-2; tentative D call: TRBD1 (6 bases). Germline CDR1 reads SEHNR; CDR2 reads FQNEAQ (reference sequence). V was shortened by 5 bases and J by 4 bases, with 11 bases between the two germline ends. CDR3 length: 14 amino acids. CDR3 in DNA: TGTGCCAGCAGCCGATTGACAGGCACCGGGGAGCTGTTTTTT. Translation gives CASSRLTGTGELFF.